This is a list of T cell receptor beta chains from one sample in a study of blood T cell repertoires in COVID-19. Some clones are missing from TCRdb's copy, which holds only in-frame ones; the method was immunoSEQ multiplex PCR. The sample yields around 200,000 clones, roughly nine tenths seen once. Sequenced material: peripheral blood. Receptors were obtained from a woman between 55 and 75 years old with COVID-19, enrolled during active disease. The CDR3 runs from the conserved cysteine through the conserved F or W. A D gene is named only where the DNA matches it firmly. Size tells how often a clone was seen (once, few, many) or the class of an expanded clone, and some rows leave it out.

size: once
J: TRBJ1-6
D: TRBD1
V: TRBV4-1
CDR3: CASSTGTGTMWDNSPLHF
DNA: TGCGCCAGCAGCACCGGGACAGGAACCATGTGGGATAATTCACCCCTCCACTTT

size: .
J: TRBJ1-2
D: .
V: TRBV3-1/TRBV3-2
CDR3: CASSGCPRGSPCHGYTF
DNA: TGTGCCAGCAGCGGGTGTCCTCGCGGGAGCCCTTGTCATGGCTACACCTTC

size: .
J: TRBJ2-5
D: .
V: TRBV20-1
CDR3: CSASDQGETQYF
DNA: TGCAGTGCTAGTGACCAGGGGGAGACCCAGTACTTC

size: .
J: TRBJ1-2
D: .
V: TRBV29-1
CDR3: CSVDTPIGYGYTF
DNA: TGCAGCGTGGACACACCAATAGGCTATGGCTACACCTTC

size: few
J: TRBJ2-7
D: TRBD2
V: TRBV10-3
CDR3: CAITGFAGGSYEQYF
DNA: TGTGCCATCACTGGCTTCGCGGGGGGCTCCTACGAGCAGTACTTC

size: .
J: TRBJ1-2
D: TRBD1
V: TRBV2
CDR3: CASTLGQGYGYTF
DNA: TGTGCCAGCACCCTGGGACAGGGGTATGGCTACACCTTC

size: .
J: TRBJ2-7
D: TRBD1
V: TRBV6-5
CDR3: CASSYLGTGGYEQYF
DNA: TGTGCCAGCAGTTACCTTGGAACAGGGGGTTACGAGCAGTACTTC

size: .
J: TRBJ2-5
D: .
V: TRBV10-3
CDR3: CAISDWQGAETQYF
DNA: TGTGCCATCAGTGATTGGCAGGGCGCGGAGACCCAGTACTTC

size: .
J: TRBJ2-5
D: TRBD2
V: TRBV7-2
CDR3: CASKNGLAGYYQETQYF
DNA: TGTGCCAGCAAAAACGGACTAGCGGGATACTACCAAGAGACCCAGTACTTC

size: .
J: TRBJ2-7
D: TRBD2
V: TRBV6-1
CDR3: CASREGTSGIYEQYF
DNA: TGTGCCAGCAGAGAAGGGACTAGCGGGATTTACGAGCAGTACTTC

size: .
J: TRBJ1-2
D: TRBD1
V: TRBV3-1/TRBV3-2
CDR3: CASSQALSGGYGYTF
DNA: TGTGCCAGCAGCCAGGCTCTTTCAGGGGGCTATGGCTACACCTTC

size: .
J: TRBJ2-7
D: .
V: TRBV7-2
CDR3: CASSLVHGQLPPYEQYF
DNA: TGTGCCAGCAGCTTAGTCCATGGACAGCTACCACCCTACGAGCAGTACTTC

size: .
J: TRBJ2-1
D: .
V: TRBV24-1
CDR3: CATSGRGNEQFF
DNA: TGTGCCACCAGTGGTAGGGGGAATGAGCAGTTCTTC

size: .
J: TRBJ1-5
D: .
V: TRBV6-1
CDR3: CASSEALGAEQPQHF
DNA: TGTGCCAGCAGTGAAGCGCTGGGGGCGGAACAGCCCCAGCATTTT

size: .
J: TRBJ2-7
D: .
V: TRBV29-1
CDR3: CSVERDYEQYF
DNA: TGCAGCGTTGAGCGGGACTACGAGCAGTACTTC

size: .
J: TRBJ2-1
D: TRBD1
V: TRBV19
CDR3: CASSTTGQTYNEQFF
DNA: TGTGCCAGTAGTACTACGGGACAGACCTACAATGAGCAGTTCTTC

size: few
J: TRBJ2-7
D: .
V: TRBV18
CDR3: CASSSLRDTPYEQYF
DNA: TGTGCCAGCTCTTCTCTCAGGGATACTCCCTACGAGCAGTACTTC

size: .
J: TRBJ1-1
D: .
V: TRBV4-2
CDR3: CASSQDPVTEAFF
DNA: TGTGCCAGCAGCCAAGATCCTGTGACAGAAGCTTTCTTT

size: .
J: TRBJ2-7
D: .
V: TRBV7-3
CDR3: CASSLETGAYEQYF
DNA: TGTGCCAGCAGCTTAGAAACAGGAGCCTACGAGCAGTACTTC

size: .
J: TRBJ1-4
D: TRBD1
V: TRBV27
CDR3: CASSWLGTGNEKLFF
DNA: TGTGCCAGCAGTTGGCTGGGGACAGGGAATGAAAAACTGTTTTTT

size: .
J: TRBJ2-3
D: .
V: TRBV11-2
CDR3: CASSFGIVVTDTQYF
DNA: TGTGCCAGCAGCTTCGGGATCGTGGTCACAGATACGCAGTATTTT

size: .
J: TRBJ2-1
D: TRBD2
V: TRBV20-1
CDR3: CSASQAGGGNEQFF
DNA: TGCAGTGCTAGTCAAGCGGGAGGGGGCAATGAGCAGTTCTTC

size: .
J: TRBJ2-1
D: TRBD2
V: TRBV4-1
CDR3: CASSQDHRTSGYNEQFF
DNA: TGCGCCAGCAGCCAAGATCACAGGACTAGTGGGTACAATGAGCAGTTCTTC

size: .
J: TRBJ2-1
D: TRBD2
V: TRBV19
CDR3: CASSIAPGLAGANNEQFF
DNA: TGTGCCAGTAGTATAGCACCGGGACTAGCGGGAGCGAACAATGAGCAGTTCTTC

size: .
J: TRBJ1-2
D: .
V: TRBV7-2
CDR3: CASSQAYGYTF
DNA: TGTGCCAGCAGCCAGGCCTATGGCTACACCTTC

size: .
J: TRBJ2-2
D: TRBD2
V: TRBV27
CDR3: CASSFSLAVANTGELFF
DNA: TGTGCCAGCAGTTTTTCTCTAGCGGTAGCGAACACCGGGGAGCTGTTTTTT

size: .
J: TRBJ1-2
D: TRBD1
V: TRBV12-3/TRBV12-4
CDR3: CASNRQGDYGYTF
DNA: TGTGCCAGCAACCGACAGGGTGACTATGGCTACACCTTC

size: few
J: TRBJ1-1
D: TRBD1
V: TRBV29-1
CDR3: CSVEGQGNTEAFF
DNA: TGCAGCGTGGAGGGACAGGGGAACACTGAAGCTTTCTTT

size: .
J: TRBJ1-2
D: .
V: TRBV6-5
CDR3: CASSYSVGADYGYTF
DNA: TGTGCCAGCAGTTACTCGGTAGGGGCCGACTATGGCTACACCTTC

size: .
J: TRBJ2-3
D: TRBD2
V: TRBV7-2
CDR3: CASSLYSSGRADTQYF
DNA: TGTGCCAGCAGCTTATATAGTAGCGGGAGGGCCGATACGCAGTATTTT

size: .
J: TRBJ2-1
D: .
V: TRBV27
CDR3: CASRTTSIYNEQFF
DNA: TGTGCCAGCAGGACCACTAGCATCTACAATGAGCAGTTCTTC

size: .
J: TRBJ2-3
D: TRBD1
V: TRBV7-8
CDR3: CASSPGHRGTDTQYF
DNA: TGTGCCAGCAGCCCAGGGCACAGGGGAACAGATACGCAGTATTTT

size: .
J: TRBJ2-7
D: TRBD2
V: TRBV20-1
CDR3: CSASPDWPGGSWEQYF
DNA: TGCAGTGCTAGTCCCGACTGGCCGGGGGGTTCTTGGGAGCAGTACTTC

size: .
J: TRBJ2-2
D: TRBD1
V: TRBV3-1/TRBV3-2
CDR3: CASSTYRGNTGELFF
DNA: TGTGCCAGCAGCACTTACAGGGGGAACACCGGGGAGCTGTTTTTT

size: .
J: TRBJ2-1
D: TRBD2
V: TRBV4-1
CDR3: CASSQERAGGLYNEQFF
DNA: TGCGCCAGCAGCCAAGAAAGAGCGGGAGGCCTCTACAATGAGCAGTTCTTC

size: .
J: TRBJ2-5
D: TRBD1
V: TRBV20-1
CDR3: CSASYRGVYF
DNA: TGCAGTGCGTCCTACAGGGGGGTGTACTTC

size: .
J: TRBJ2-4
D: .
V: TRBV19
CDR3: CASSMIPPGWTTALAKNIQYF
DNA: TGTGCCAGTAGTATGATCCCTCCGGGATGGACCACAGCTTTAGCCAAAAACATTCAGTACTTC

size: .
J: TRBJ1-4
D: .
V: TRBV15
CDR3: CATSRDRTGTNEKLFF
DNA: TGTGCCACCAGCAGAGACCGGACGGGGACTAATGAAAAACTGTTTTTT

size: .
J: TRBJ1-2
D: .
V: TRBV10-1
CDR3: CASSDSVNYGYTF
DNA: TGCGCCAGCAGTGACTCGGTTAACTATGGCTACACCTTC

size: .
J: TRBJ2-7
D: .
V: TRBV21-1
CDR3: CASNRGVDRGQYEQYF
DNA: TGTGCCAGCAACCGAGGGGTGGACAGGGGGCAATACGAGCAGTACTTC

size: .
J: TRBJ1-5
D: .
V: TRBV6-5
CDR3: CASSLSGVQPQHF
DNA: TGTGCCAGCAGTTTATCAGGGGTACAGCCCCAGCATTTT

size: once
J: TRBJ1-2
D: TRBD1
V: TRBV7-2
CDR3: CASSLEIGTGSYTF
DNA: TGTGCCAGCAGCTTAGAGATAGGGACAGGGAGCTACACCTTC

size: .
J: TRBJ2-7
D: .
V: TRBV11-2
CDR3: CASSFGGIYEQYF
DNA: TGTGCCAGCAGCTTCGGGGGTATCTACGAGCAGTACTTC

size: .
J: TRBJ2-7
D: .
V: TRBV15
CDR3: CATSRVRGYEQYF
DNA: TGTGCCACCAGCAGAGTCAGGGGCTACGAGCAGTACTTC

size: .
J: TRBJ2-1
D: TRBD2
V: TRBV9
CDR3: CASSSRITSGSPNEQFF
DNA: TGTGCCAGCAGCTCCCGAATTACTAGCGGGAGCCCCAATGAGCAGTTCTTC

size: once
J: TRBJ2-7
D: TRBD2
V: TRBV10-1
CDR3: CASSESLAGSSYEQYF
DNA: TGCGCCAGCAGTGAGTCCCTAGCGGGATCCTCCTACGAGCAGTACTTC

size: .
J: TRBJ2-1
D: TRBD1
V: TRBV11-3
CDR3: CASSSRDRGPYEQFF
DNA: TGTGCCAGCAGCTCCCGGGACAGGGGCCCCTATGAGCAGTTCTTC

size: .
J: TRBJ2-7
D: .
V: TRBV30
CDR3: CAWRAGAYEQYF
DNA: TGTGCCTGGAGAGCAGGTGCTTACGAGCAGTACTTC

size: .
J: TRBJ2-1
D: .
V: TRBV7-9
CDR3: CASSLYHEQFF
DNA: TGTGCCAGCAGCTTATATCATGAGCAGTTCTTC

size: .
J: TRBJ2-3
D: TRBD2
V: TRBV24-1
CDR3: CATSEPAGADTQYF
DNA: TGTGCCACCAGTGAACCCGCGGGGGCAGATACGCAGTATTTT

size: many
J: TRBJ2-7
D: TRBD2
V: TRBV19
CDR3: CASREREGSSYEQYF
DNA: TGTGCCAGTAGAGAGCGGGAGGGAAGCTCCTACGAGCAGTACTTC

size: .
J: TRBJ2-3
D: .
V: TRBV7-2
CDR3: CASSPMNLAGTQYF
DNA: TGTGCCAGCAGCCCGATGAACCTAGCTGGTACGCAGTATTTT

size: .
J: TRBJ2-3
D: .
V: TRBV25-1
CDR3: CASSDATGITTQYF
DNA: TGTGCCAGCAGTGACGCCACAGGTATTACTACGCAGTATTTT

size: .
J: TRBJ2-5
D: TRBD1
V: TRBV11-2
CDR3: CASSIGPTGIQETQYF
DNA: TGTGCCAGCAGCATTGGACCGACAGGGATCCAAGAGACCCAGTACTTC

size: .
J: TRBJ2-1
D: .
V: TRBV3-1/TRBV3-2
CDR3: CASSQPSRGSGRNEQFF
DNA: TGTGCCAGCAGCCAACCCAGCCGGGGGTCTGGACGCAATGAGCAGTTCTTC